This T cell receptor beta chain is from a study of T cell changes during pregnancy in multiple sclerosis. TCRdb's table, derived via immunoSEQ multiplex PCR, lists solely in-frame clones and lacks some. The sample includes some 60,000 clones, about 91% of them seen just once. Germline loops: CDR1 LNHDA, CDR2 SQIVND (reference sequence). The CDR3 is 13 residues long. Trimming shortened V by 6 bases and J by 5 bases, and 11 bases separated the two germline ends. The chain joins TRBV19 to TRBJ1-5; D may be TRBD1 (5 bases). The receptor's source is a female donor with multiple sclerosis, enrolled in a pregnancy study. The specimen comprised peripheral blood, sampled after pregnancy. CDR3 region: CASRLDRYQPQHF. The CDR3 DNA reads TGTGCCAGTAGACTCGACAGATATCAGCCCCAGCATTTT.